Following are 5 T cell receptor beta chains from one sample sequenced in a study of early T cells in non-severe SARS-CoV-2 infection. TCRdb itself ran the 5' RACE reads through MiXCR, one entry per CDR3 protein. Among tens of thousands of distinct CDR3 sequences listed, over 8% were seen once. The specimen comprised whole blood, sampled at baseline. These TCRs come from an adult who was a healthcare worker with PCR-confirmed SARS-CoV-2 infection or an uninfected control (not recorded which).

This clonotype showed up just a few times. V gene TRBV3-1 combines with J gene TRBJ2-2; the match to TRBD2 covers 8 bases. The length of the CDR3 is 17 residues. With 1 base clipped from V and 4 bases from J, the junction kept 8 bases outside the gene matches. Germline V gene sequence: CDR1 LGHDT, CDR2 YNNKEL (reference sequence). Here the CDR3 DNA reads TGTGCCAGCAGCCAAGCCATGACTAGCGAGACCACCGGGGAGCTGTTTTTT. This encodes CASSQAMTSETTGELFF.

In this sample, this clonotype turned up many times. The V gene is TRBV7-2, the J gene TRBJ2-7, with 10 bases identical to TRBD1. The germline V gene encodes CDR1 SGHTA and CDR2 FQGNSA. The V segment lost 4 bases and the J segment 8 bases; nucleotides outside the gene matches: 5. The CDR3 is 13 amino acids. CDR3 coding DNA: TGTGCCAGCAGCTCTCAGACAGGGGGCCAGCAGTACTTC. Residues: CASSSQTGGQQYF.

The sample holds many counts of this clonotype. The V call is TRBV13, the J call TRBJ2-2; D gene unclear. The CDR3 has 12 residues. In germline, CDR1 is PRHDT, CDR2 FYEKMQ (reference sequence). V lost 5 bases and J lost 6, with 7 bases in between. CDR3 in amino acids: CASSPTAGELFF. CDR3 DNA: TGTGCCAGCAGCCCCACGGCCGGGGAGCTGTTTTTT.

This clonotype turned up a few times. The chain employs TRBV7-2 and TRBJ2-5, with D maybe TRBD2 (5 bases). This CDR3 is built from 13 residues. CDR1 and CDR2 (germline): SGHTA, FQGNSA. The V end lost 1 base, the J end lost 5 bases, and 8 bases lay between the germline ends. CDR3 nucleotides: TGTGCCAGCAGCTTAGGGAGGTGGGAGACCCAGTACTTC. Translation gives CASSLGRWETQYF.

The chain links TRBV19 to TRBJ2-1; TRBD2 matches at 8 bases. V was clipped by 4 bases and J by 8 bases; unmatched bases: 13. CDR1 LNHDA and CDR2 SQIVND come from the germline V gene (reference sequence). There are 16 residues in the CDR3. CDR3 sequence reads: CASSTSGGLAGDEQFF. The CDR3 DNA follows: TGTGCCAGTAGTACCTCTGGGGGGCTAGCGGGCGATGAGCAGTTCTTC.